Following are 5 T cell receptor beta chains from one sample sequenced in a study of shared clonotypes between healthy human individuals. TCRdb's table, derived via immunoSEQ multiplex PCR, lists solely in-frame clones and lacks some. This table has more than 2,000,000 clones, approximately 95% appearing once. The sample taken for sequencing was naive CD4+ T cells from PBMCs. Noted subset: CD45RA+ positively selected. The source of these receptors is a man aged 18 to 29 in good health. Some clones in this sample may be carry-over from other donors' samples.

The chain uses TRBV7-9 and TRBJ2-1; D perhaps matches TRBD1 (6 bases). The CDR3 has 16 amino acids. Germline V lookup: CDR1 SEHNR, CDR2 FQNEAQ (reference sequence). The V end was cut by 5 bases, the J end by 7 bases, with 21 bases between. In nucleotides, the CDR3 is TGTGCCAGCAGCCCTACGACAGGTGGTGGGACAAATGAGCAGTTCTTC. Its protein product is CASSPTTGGGTNEQFF.

This chain joins TRBV28 and TRBJ2-3, with D maybe TRBD2 (6 bases). The V end lost 6 bases, the J end lost 3 bases, and 16 bases lay between the germline ends. This CDR3 spans 15 amino acids. Germline CDR1 MDHEN, CDR2 SYDVKM. CDR3 in amino acids: CASSPGGPRTDTQYF. The DNA of the CDR3 is TGTGCCAGCAGCCCTGGAGGGCCAAGGACAGATACGCAGTATTTT.

This rearrangement joins TRBV7-9 to TRBJ1-2; the D is unclear. The CDR3 contains 13 residues. The ends were cut back, 5 bases at V and 5 bases at J, with 12 bases in the middle. The germline V gene encodes CDR1 SEHNR and CDR2 FQNEAQ (reference sequence). The DNA of the CDR3 is TGTGCCAGCAGCCAATCCAACGCGTATGGCTACACCTTC. Translation: CASSQSNAYGYTF.

This clone has only one observation. The chain carries TRBV28 and TRBJ1-3; TRBD1 is a possible D gene (6 bases). Trimming took 6 bases from V and 2 from J, leaving 14 bases between them. The CDR3 length is 15 residues. Germline V CDR1 and CDR2: MDHEN, SYDVKM. CDR3 DNA: TGTGCCAGCAGCTCAGGGGCCAGGCCTGGAAACACCATATATTTT. This codes for CASSSGARPGNTIYF.

The chain uses TRBV6-1 and TRBJ2-5, with 8 bases lining up with TRBD1. The CDR3 covers 12 residues. Germline-derived CDR1 and CDR2 are MNHNS and SASEGT. With V trimmed by 4 bases and J by 7 bases, 2 bases remained unmatched. CDR3 nucleotides: TGTGCCAGCAGTGGTGGACAGGGGACCCAGTACTTC. Protein sequence: CASSGGQGTQYF.